This TCR beta chain was captured in a study of CD8 T cells in Susac syndrome. An input of roughly 0.5 to 1 ug of RNA was subjected to reverse transcription using random hexamers. TCRdb independently ran MiXCR on the immunoSEQ multiplex PCR reads; one entry per CDR3 protein. The repertoire holds some 180,000 distinct CDR3 sequences, just under 95% seen once, with 0.085% to 0.13% in the top ten. The CDR3 extends over 15 amino acids. Germline CDR1 is SGHTA and CDR2 is FQGNSA. The V and J ends lost 4 bases and 0 bases, in that order; junction bases with no gene match: 3. This clonotype was seen a single time.

The clonotype comes from a human donor in good health. The chain joins TRBV7-2 to TRBJ1-5; 7 nucleotides align to TRBD1. The sequenced material came from CD4+ T cells from PBMCs. The CDR3 here is CASSSDRVSNQPQHF. For the CDR3, the DNA is TGTGCCAGCAGCTCAGACAGGGTTAGCAATCAGCCCCAGCATTTT.